Detailed here is one TCR beta chain. This sample is part of a study of cytomegalovirus exposure and HLA in healthy donors. This PCR relied on a set of 60 Vbeta primers and 13 Jbeta primers. Profiled with immunoSEQ multiplex PCR; TCRdb holds only in-frame clones, not every one. This table has over 150,000 clones, approximately 80% appearing once. V was trimmed by 8 bases and J by 6 bases, leaving 19 bases between them. This CDR3 has 15 residues. Looked up from germline, CDR1 is MDHEN and CDR2 is SYDVKM. The sequencing sample was made of PBMCs. V usage is TRBV28 and J usage is TRBJ2-2, with D perhaps matching TRBD2 (7 bases). This sequence was found in a man aged 25 to 40 in good health and CMV-seropositive. In DNA form, the CDR3 reads TGTGCCAGCGCCAGCGGGACAAGGTCGTCCGGGGAGCTGTTTTTT. This encodes CASASGTRSSGELFF.